Below are 29 T cell receptor beta chains sequenced from a single sample in a study of blood T cell repertoires in COVID-19. Method: immunoSEQ multiplex PCR; TCRdb's copy keeps in-frame clones and lacks some. The sample records a few hundred thousand clones, around 89% being singletons. Sequencing used peripheral blood. Receptors originate from a woman between 50 and 59 years old with COVID-19, enrolled during active disease.

This chain links TRBV2 with TRBJ2-7, with 13 bases that match TRBD2. V was pared by 6 bases and J by 6 bases, with 11 bases of the junction left unmatched. Germline lookup yields CDR1 SNHLY and CDR2 FYNNEI. This CDR3 region has 16 residues. In DNA, the CDR3 is TGTGCCAGCAGATACAGGACTAGCGGGAGTAGGGCCGAGCAGTACTTC. Its protein product is CASRYRTSGSRAEQYF.

The chain recombines TRBV10-1 with TRBJ1-6; TRBD1 matches at 12 bases. Looked up from germline, CDR1 is WNHNN and CDR2 is SYGVQD (reference sequence). Trimming removed 6 bases from V and 5 bases from J; junction bases left unmatched: 5. The CDR3 covers 16 residues. CDR3 DNA: TGCGCCAGCAGGGGGGGACAGGGGGCTAATAATTCACCCCTCCACTTT. As protein: CASRGGQGANNSPLHF.

This rearrangement joins TRBV29-1 to TRBJ2-3; 10 bases match TRBD2. Per germline, CDR1 SQVTM and CDR2 ANQGSEA. The V segment lost 3 bases and the J segment 4 bases; nucleotides outside the gene matches: 7. The CDR3 has 15 amino acids. CDR3: CSVDGLAGVADTQYF. CDR3 sequence (DNA): TGCAGCGTTGACGGTCTAGCGGGAGTCGCAGATACGCAGTATTTT.

This chain links TRBV7-9 with TRBJ1-4, with no clear D. Trimming took 8 bases from V and 0 from J, leaving 10 bases between them. Germline CDR1 and CDR2: SEHNR and FQNEAQ (reference sequence). The CDR3 spans 14 residues. CDR3 nucleotide sequence: TGTGCCAGCTGTCAAGCCTCAACTAATGAAAAACTGTTTTTT. Translated, it gives CASCQASTNEKLFF.

The chain employs TRBV4-1 and TRBJ1-2, with TRBD1 matching over 9 bases. The length of the CDR3 is 15 residues. Trimming cost V 1 base and J 2 bases; bases outside gene matches: 2. Germline loops: CDR1 MGHRA, CDR2 YSYEKL. The CDR3 loop is CASSQGGQGNYGYTF. CDR3 nucleotides: TGCGCCAGCAGCCAAGGGGGACAGGGAAACTATGGCTACACCTTC.

The V call is TRBV11-1, the J call TRBJ2-2, with TRBD1 matching 11 bases. CDR1 and CDR2 from the germline V gene are SGHAT and FQDESV (reference sequence). The CDR3 runs 15 residues. The V gene end was trimmed by 8 bases and the J gene end by 4 bases; junction bases not matched to a gene: 6. The DNA of the CDR3 is TGTGCCAGCGGACCGGGACAGGGGGTCACCGGGGAGCTGTTTTTT. Translated: CASGPGQGVTGELFF.

This clone was seen more than once but under ten times. The V gene is TRBV24-1, the J gene TRBJ1-4; D remains unclear. Looked up from germline, CDR1 is KGHDR and CDR2 is SFDVKD. V was trimmed by 0 bases and J by 3 bases, leaving 7 bases between them. This CDR3 region has 15 residues. Written as DNA, the CDR3 is TGTGCCACCAGTGATTTGACAGATCCTAATGAAAAACTGTTTTTT. It yields the protein CATSDLTDPNEKLFF.

This clone occurred once. The rearrangement joins TRBV7-8 to TRBJ2-7, with a possible D match to TRBD1 (6 bases). The germline CDR1 and CDR2 sequences are SGHVS and FQNEAQ. This CDR3 region has 16 residues. The germline V and J ends were trimmed by 0 bases and 0 bases, with 12 bases remaining between them. The CDR3 loop is CASSLARRTASYEQYF. In DNA form, the CDR3 reads TGTGCCAGCAGCTTAGCGCGCCGGACAGCCTCCTACGAGCAGTACTTC.

The chain is built from TRBV19 and TRBJ2-4; a possible D gene is TRBD1 (6 bases). The V and J ends lost 4 bases and 6 bases respectively, with 19 bases between them. CDR1 is LNHDA and CDR2 is SQIVND in the germline V gene (reference sequence). The CDR3 has 16 residues. DNA for the CDR3: TGTGCCAGTAGTACTTGGCGTGGGGGCTTGGGAAACATTCAGTACTTC. Translated, it gives CASSTWRGGLGNIQYF.

The rearrangement uses TRBV19 and TRBJ1-4, with 7 bases lining up with TRBD1. J lost 1 base, V lost 3 bases, and 8 bases had no gene match. The CDR3 runs to 17 residues. In germline, CDR1 is LNHDA, CDR2 SQIVND (reference sequence). The CDR3 sequence is CASSMKLRGRTNEKLFF. In DNA form, the CDR3 reads TGTGCCAGTAGTATGAAGTTAAGGGGGCGAACTAATGAAAAACTGTTTTTT.

The rearrangement joins TRBV7-2 to TRBJ2-1, with a weak D call TRBD2 (6 bases). Germline values: CDR1 SGHTA, CDR2 FQGNSA. The V and J ends lost 3 bases and 5 bases respectively, with 17 bases between them. The CDR3 spans 16 residues. This CDR3 reads CASSLSAGGADNEQFF. The CDR3 DNA follows: TGTGCCAGCAGCTTGTCAGCGGGTGGTGCGGACAATGAGCAGTTCTTC. Together with reference TRBV7-2 and TRBJ2-1, the CDR3 gives the full variable domain: GAGVSQSPSNKVTEKGKDVELRCDPISGHTALYWYRQSLGQGLEFLIYFQGNSAPDKSGLPSDRFSAERTGGSVSTLTIQRTQQEDSAVYLCASSLSAGGADNEQFFGPGTRLTVL.

V is TRBV4-3 and J is TRBJ2-2, with D maybe TRBD2 (5 bases). The CDR3 is made up of 17 amino acids. V was clipped by 3 bases and J by 0 bases, with 14 bases between them. Per the germline V gene, CDR1 is LGHNA and CDR2 is YSLEER. CDR3 nucleotides: TGCGCCAGCAGCCAGTATACTAGTTTTTCGAACACCGGGGAGCTGTTTTTT. Amino acid sequence: CASSQYTSFSNTGELFF.

This chain connects TRBV10-1 to TRBJ2-7; 8 nucleotides match TRBD1. The CDR3 covers 14 residues. V was clipped by 1 base and J by 4 bases; unmatched bases: 3. Germline CDR1 and CDR2: WNHNN and SYGVQD (reference sequence). The CDR3 reads CASSELDREYEQYF. The CDR3 DNA follows: TGCGCCAGCAGTGAGTTGGACAGGGAGTACGAGCAGTACTTC.

The chain links TRBV4-2 to TRBJ1-1; no definite D call. The V end lost 1 base, the J end lost 4 bases, and 7 bases lay between the germline ends. The CDR3 contains 13 residues. CDR1 and CDR2 from the germline V gene are LGHNA and YNFKEQ. This chain's CDR3 is CASSQVTGTEAFF. The DNA of the CDR3 is TGTGCCAGCAGCCAAGTAACCGGCACTGAAGCTTTCTTT.

The chain combines TRBV7-3 with TRBJ1-6; tentatively, D is TRBD1 (6 bases). CDR1 SGHTA and CDR2 FQGTGA come from the germline V gene. There are 15 residues in the CDR3. Trimming stripped 5 bases from V and 9 bases from J, with 17 bases between. This CDR3 reads CASSKQGQLGSPLHF. The CDR3, as DNA: TGTGCCAGCAGCAAACAAGGACAGTTGGGTTCACCCCTCCACTTT.

This sequence joins TRBV6-2 or TRBV6-3 and TRBJ2-1, with TRBD2 matching over 11 bases. Germline-derived CDR1 and CDR2 are MNHEY and SVGEGT. V lost 5 bases and J lost 9; bases outside the gene matches: 12. This CDR3 spans 16 amino acids. The CDR3 is CASSKLAGDLFSEQFF. The CDR3 DNA is TGTGCCAGCAGTAAACTAGCGGGAGATTTATTTAGTGAGCAGTTCTTC.

The gene calls are TRBV5-6 and TRBJ2-5; no reliable D call. CDR3 size: 14 residues. The germline V and J ends were trimmed by 0 bases and 1 base, with 7 bases remaining between them. The germline CDR1 and CDR2 sequences are SGHDT and YYEEEE. CDR3 region: CASSLGLPQETQYF. In nucleotides, the CDR3 is TGTGCCAGCAGCTTGGGCCTACCCCAAGAGACCCAGTACTTC.

This sequence joins TRBV6-5 and TRBJ1-1, with 9 nucleotides matching TRBD1. CDR3 length: 16 residues. Germline V gene lookup returns CDR1 MNHEY and CDR2 SVGAGI. The J segment lost 10 bases and the V segment lost 1 base, leaving 13 bases of the junction unmatched. The CDR3 sequence: CASSYLLGQGFSRAFF. The DNA of the CDR3 is TGTGCCAGCAGTTACTTGCTGGGACAGGGTTTTTCGAGAGCTTTCTTT.

CDR3 bases: TGTGCCAGCTCACGGGAACAGGGGGGTCGCACCGGGGAGCTGTTTTTT. Translating it yields CASSREQGGRTGELFF. The rearrangement links TRBV18 to TRBJ2-2; 8 positions match TRBD1. Germline V gene lookup returns CDR1 KGHSH and CDR2 LQKENI. Germline trimming cut 4 bases from V and 4 bases from J; bases unmatched to any gene: 8. CDR3 length: 16 amino acids.

The chain combines TRBV18 with TRBJ2-1, with 16 bases aligning to TRBD2. CDR1 is KGHSH, CDR2 LQKENI, per germline. V was clipped by 2 bases and J by 10 bases; unmatched bases: 5. CDR3 length equals 16 residues. CDR3 DNA: TGTGCCAGCTCACCATCCGGGACTAGCGGGAGGGGAGAGCAGTTCTTC. It yields the protein CASSPSGTSGRGEQFF.

This chain links TRBV11-2 with TRBJ2-7, with D perhaps TRBD1 (6 bases). V lost 5 bases to trimming and J lost 2 bases, with 22 bases between them. The CDR3 has 17 residues. Germline V gene sequence: CDR1 SGHAT, CDR2 FQNNGV. CDR3 coding DNA: TGTGCCAGCAGCCGAGGTTTCCGTCGGGACATGACCTACGAGCAGTACTTC. Protein: CASSRGFRRDMTYEQYF.

In its sample, this clone was seen once. The chain carries TRBV6-5 and TRBJ1-2; 8 bases map to TRBD1. The CDR3 is 15 residues long. Germline V gene data show CDR1 as MNHEY and CDR2 as SVGAGI. V shed 3 bases, J shed 2 bases, and the junction held 5 bases outside the gene matches. The CDR3 DNA follows: TGTGCCAGCAGTTATTCCTACAGGGGGAACTATGGCTACACCTTC. It encodes CASSYSYRGNYGYTF.

The rearrangement links TRBV24-1 to TRBJ2-5, with 7 bases matching TRBD1. CDR1 is KGHDR, CDR2 SFDVKD, per germline. The CDR3 contains 15 residues. V was clipped by 0 bases and J by 4 bases; unmatched bases: 4. The CDR3 sequence: CATSDLGRGLETQYF. In DNA form, the CDR3 reads TGTGCCACCAGTGATTTGGGTAGGGGGCTAGAGACCCAGTACTTC.

The V call is TRBV30, the J call TRBJ1-1; D is undetermined. From germline, CDR1 is GTSNPN and CDR2 SVGIG (reference sequence). This CDR3 region has 16 residues. The V gene lost 1 base and the J gene lost 5 bases, with 20 bases spanning the gap. Here the CDR3 reads CAWSAPIRPSRTEAFF. The DNA of the CDR3 is TGTGCCTGGAGTGCACCTATTAGACCCTCTAGGACTGAAGCTTTCTTT.

This clone has only one observation. The chain couples TRBV19 to TRBJ1-1, with 7 bases matching TRBD1. The V gene's germline CDR1 is LNHDA and CDR2 SQIVND (reference sequence). The trim removed 5 bases at V and 1 base at J, leaving 7 bases unmatched. CDR3 size: 15 residues. The CDR3 loop reads CASSVQGRRNTEAFF. The CDR3 bases are TGTGCCAGTAGTGTACAGGGGCGAAGGAACACTGAAGCTTTCTTT.

The CDR3 sequence is CASSLGQGVNTEAFF. Here the CDR3 DNA reads TGTGCCAGCAGCCTCGGACAGGGTGTGAACACTGAAGCTTTCTTT. The chain employs TRBV7-2 and TRBJ1-1, with TRBD1 identical over 8 bases. The length of the CDR3 is 15 residues. Trimming cost V 5 bases and J 0 bases; bases outside gene matches: 5. Germline V gene sequence: CDR1 SGHTA, CDR2 FQGNSA.

This sequence joins TRBV7-2 and TRBJ2-6; TRBD2 aligns across 7 bases. V was clipped by 4 bases and J by 1 base; unmatched bases: 10. The CDR3 extends over 18 amino acids. Germline lookup yields CDR1 SGHTA and CDR2 FQGNSA. The CDR3 nucleotides read TGTGCCAGCAGCTCCTGGCTAGCGGTAGGTTCTGGGGCCAACGTCCTGACTTTC. It codes for CASSSWLAVGSGANVLTF.

The genes are TRBV7-2 and TRBJ2-5; D may be TRBD2 (6 bases). The V gene's germline CDR1 is SGHTA and CDR2 FQGNSA. The CDR3 loop spans 14 amino acids. V lost 0 bases and J 5 bases, leaving 10 bases between the germline ends. The CDR3 spells CASSLAGLAETQYF. In nucleotides, the CDR3 is TGTGCCAGCAGCTTAGCGGGGCTAGCGGAGACCCAGTACTTC.

V gene TRBV5-4 combines with J gene TRBJ2-7; 14 bases are a match to TRBD2. The V and J ends lost 5 bases and 5 bases, in that order; junction bases with no gene match: 9. Germline values: CDR1 SGHNT, CDR2 YYREEE (reference sequence). The CDR3 contains 16 residues. The CDR3 region is CASRSGTSGSLDEQYF. The CDR3, as DNA: TGTGCCAGCAGAAGCGGGACTAGCGGGAGTTTAGACGAGCAGTACTTC.